Included here is one T cell receptor (beta chain) sequence, with context. The CDR3 contains 16 residues. The germline CDR1 and CDR2 sequences are SGHRS and YFSETQ. The V and J ends lost 0 bases and 7 bases respectively, with 20 bases between them. This entry belongs to a study of blood T cell repertoires in COVID-19. Study context: Sites in the United States, Italy and Spain provided acute and convalescent COVID-19 samples.

Original data processing: Counts of nucleated cells, estimated from reference gene primer amplification, were obtained. Clones were read by immunoSEQ multiplex PCR, and TCRdb kept only the in-frame ones, dropping some. The V and J calls and clone size were taken over from that table, and D and trimming were inferred from the DNA. The table records approximately 170,000 clones, more than 85% of them present only once. The rearrangement joins TRBV5-1 to TRBJ2-7; D is possibly TRBD2 (5 bases). The sequence was obtained from a woman of 80 years or more in a cohort sampled during active or convalescent COVID-19. Sequencing used peripheral blood. For the CDR3, the DNA is TGCGCCAGCAGCTTGGCAGGCGGGCAGACCTTCGAGGAGCAGTACTTC. Protein product: CASSLAGGQTFEEQYF.